Listed here are 21 T cell receptor beta chains from one sample, sequenced in a study of Graves' ophthalmopathy and Graves' hyperthyroidism. Researchers took RNA transcripts and amplified TCR beta CDR3 regions from them. In the first round, RT-PCR was carried out with HTBI primers, and a multiplex PCR formed the second round. TCRdb re-analysed the multiplex PCR reads in MiXCR, keeping a single row per CDR3 protein. The table has hundreds of thousands of distinct CDR3 sequences, 35% to 45% seen once; the top ten hold 3% to 3.5%. The sample was peripheral blood. These receptors were collected from an adult man with Graves' ophthalmopathy.

At least ten counts were recorded for this clonotype. The J gene is TRBJ1-2, the V gene TRBV20-1, with unresolved D. CDR3 length equals 13 residues. With 6 bases removed from V and 4 bases from J, the gap between germline ends came to 15 bases. CDR1 is DFQATT and CDR2 is SNEGSKA in the germline V gene (reference sequence). The CDR3 region is CSATDFRSYGYTF. CDR3 coding DNA: TGCAGTGCCACAGATTTCAGGAGCTATGGCTACACCTTC.

This clonotype occurred many times. The rearrangement uses TRBV15 and TRBJ2-7; 10 bases are a match to TRBD2. In germline, CDR1 is LNHNV, CDR2 YYDKDF (reference sequence). The CDR3 has 14 residues. V shed 5 bases and J 3 bases; nucleotides not matched to a gene: 4. CDR3 amino acids: CATSPASGSYEQYF. CDR3 sequence (DNA): TGTGCCACCAGCCCAGCTAGCGGGAGCTACGAGCAGTACTTC.

This clonotype was counted many times. This rearrangement joins TRBV14 to TRBJ1-5; a possible D gene is TRBD1 (5 bases). V dropped 1 base and J dropped 2 bases, with 9 bases sitting between them. In germline, CDR1 is SGHDN, CDR2 FVKESK. The CDR3 spans 15 residues. CDR3 nucleotides: TGTGCCAGCAGCCAAGGGGACGGGGGCAATCAGCCCCAGCATTTT. Translation gives CASSQGDGGNQPQHF. Using reference TRBV14 and TRBJ1-5 for the parts outside the CDR3, the full variable domain is EAGVTQFPSHSVIEKGQTVTLRCDPISGHDNLYWYRRVMGKEIKFLLHFVKESKQDESGMPNNRFLAERTGGTYSTLKVQPAELEDSGVYFCASSQGDGGNQPQHFGDGTRLSIL.

This clonotype was detected ten times or more. The chain combines TRBV7-9 with TRBJ1-1, with a tentative D call TRBD1 (5 bases). Trimming shortened V by 2 bases and J by 0 bases, and 13 bases separated the two germline ends. From germline, CDR1 is SEHNR and CDR2 FQNEAQ (reference sequence). The CDR3 consists of 16 residues. In DNA, the CDR3 is TGTGCCAGCAGCTTAAGCGGGCGGGGCATGAACACTGAAGCTTTCTTT. This translates into CASSLSGRGMNTEAFF.

This chain links TRBV7-9 with TRBJ2-3; possibly TRBD1 or TRBD2 for D (5 bases each). V dropped 3 bases and J dropped 11 bases, with 12 bases sitting between them. The germline gives CDR1 SEHNR, CDR2 FQNEAQ (reference sequence). CDR3 length equals 12 residues. The CDR3 sequence is CASSLGPQMQYF. The DNA for the CDR3 is TGTGCCAGCAGCTTGGGACCCCAAATGCAGTATTTT.

There are many counts of this clonotype. The chain has TRBV5-8 and TRBJ2-6; D unclear. The germline CDR1 and CDR2 sequences are SGHTS and YDEGEE. V was pared by 0 bases and J by 0 bases, with 4 bases between. The CDR3 runs to 15 residues. This CDR3 is CASSLDNSGANVLTF. The DNA of the CDR3 is TGTGCCAGCAGCTTGGACAACTCTGGGGCCAACGTCCTGACTTTC.

J is TRBJ1-2 and V is TRBV2; TRBD1 matches at 8 bases. This CDR3 comprises 15 residues. Germline V gives CDR1 SNHLY, CDR2 FYNNEI. The J segment lost 4 bases and the V segment lost 4 bases, leaving 8 bases of the junction unmatched. The CDR3 sequence is CASSAPGQAGYGYTF. CDR3 nucleotide sequence: TGTGCCAGCAGTGCCCCGGGACAGGCAGGCTATGGCTACACCTTC. The whole variable domain, filled in from reference TRBV2 and TRBJ1-2, reads EPEVTQTPSHQVTQMGQEVILRCVPISNHLYFYWYRQILGQKVEFLVSFYNNEISEKSEIFDDQFSVERPDGSNFTLKIRSTKLEDSAMYFCASSAPGQAGYGYTFGSGTRLTVV.

The table lists this clonotype with many counts. This rearrangement joins TRBV9 to TRBJ1-5, with D unclear. V was trimmed by 3 bases and J by 0 bases, leaving 10 bases between them. In germline, CDR1 is SGDLS, CDR2 YYNGEE. There are 15 residues in the CDR3. CDR3 loop: CASSATGNSNQPQHF. CDR3 DNA: TGTGCCAGCAGCGCGACCGGTAATAGCAATCAGCCCCAGCATTTT. The full variable domain, its missing parts supplied by reference TRBV9 and TRBJ1-5, is DSGVTQTPKHLITATGQRVTLRCSPRSGDLSVYWYQQSLDQGLQFLIQYYNGEERAKGNILERFSAQQFPDLHSELNLSSLELGDSALYFCASSATGNSNQPQHFGDGTRLSIL.

This clonotype was seen at least ten times. The chain combines TRBV20-1 with TRBJ1-1; D may be TRBD1 (5 bases). CDR3 length: 12 residues. The ends were cut back, 6 bases at V and 9 bases at J, with 17 bases in the middle. Per germline, CDR1 DFQATT and CDR2 SNEGSKA (reference sequence). CDR3 sequence (DNA): TGCAGTGCCACCCGGGGGGATTTTCAAGCTTTCTTT. Translated: CSATRGDFQAFF.

This clonotype was seen many times. The V call is TRBV6-1, the J call TRBJ2-5, with D possibly being TRBD2 (6 bases). The germline V and J ends were trimmed by 4 bases and 2 bases, with 11 bases remaining between them. CDR1 MNHNS and CDR2 SASEGT come from the germline V gene. The CDR3 length is 14 residues. CDR3 amino acids: CASSGRELQETQYF. The CDR3, as DNA: TGTGCCAGCAGTGGGAGGGAACTGCAAGAGACCCAGTACTTC.

This clonotype was counted ten times or more. J is TRBJ2-5 and V is TRBV29-1; 7 positions agree with TRBD1. CDR3 length: 13 amino acids. V trimming: 7 bases; J trimming: 5 bases; junction bases outside the gene matches: 10. Germline assignment: CDR1 SQVTM and CDR2 ANQGSEA. The CDR3 loop reads CSAQATGTETQYF. CDR3 sequence (DNA): TGCAGCGCCCAGGCGACAGGGACGGAGACCCAGTACTTC.

CDR3 nucleotides: TGTGCCAGCAGCTTAGTTGGGGGTGGATACGAGCAGTACTTC. This gives the protein CASSLVGGGYEQYF. This rearrangement joins TRBV7-3 to TRBJ2-7, with D perhaps TRBD1 or TRBD2 (5 bases each). The CDR3 is 14 amino acids. Germline loops: CDR1 SGHTA, CDR2 FQGTGA. V was trimmed by 2 bases and J by 4 bases, leaving 12 bases between them.

Turning to this clonotype: Sequence at one end of the junction differs from germline and may be a read error. The chain joins TRBV7-2 to TRBJ2-5, with TRBD2 as a possible D gene (6 bases). Germline V gene sequence: CDR1 SGHTA, CDR2 FQGNSA. The CDR3 has 11 residues. The chain's CDR3 is CASSIRETRYF. As DNA, the CDR3 is TGTGCCAGCAGCATACGGGAGACCCGGTACTTC.

Turning to this clonotype: Germline and junction disagree at one end, which may indicate a read error. This sequence joins TRBV24-1 and TRBJ2-3; TRBD1 matches 8 bases. CDR3 length: 15 amino acids. Germline V gene lookup returns CDR1 KGHDR and CDR2 SFDVKD. The CDR3: CTTSASDRDTDTQYF. In DNA form, the CDR3 reads TGTACCACCAGTGCATCGGACAGGGACACAGATACGCAGTATTTT.

The sample holds many counts of this clonotype. The DNA of the CDR3 is TGTGCCAGCAGCTTTAGCGGGGAAGGAGAGACCCAGTACTTC. Translating gives CASSFSGEGETQYF. The V call is TRBV9, the J call TRBJ2-5; 8 bases match TRBD2. The trim removed 4 bases at V and 4 bases at J, leaving 6 bases unmatched. The CDR3 spans 14 residues. CDR1 SGDLS and CDR2 YYNGEE come from the germline V gene.

This clonotype was seen ten or more times. This rearrangement joins TRBV10-3 to TRBJ2-7; the D gene is possibly TRBD1 (6 bases). Germline CDR1 ENHRY, CDR2 SYGVKD. V shed 10 bases and J shed 0 bases, with 16 bases lying between them. The CDR3 totals 14 residues. The chain's CDR3 is CATRQDGDSYEQYF. The DNA of the CDR3 is TGTGCCACCCGACAGGACGGGGACTCCTACGAGCAGTACTTC.

In regard to this clonotype: A much larger clonotype is one base distant, so this may be a read error. V is TRBV12-3 or TRBV12-4 and J is TRBJ1-1, with D perhaps matching TRBD1 (5 bases). This CDR3 region has 14 residues. The V end was cut by 2 bases, the J end by 4 bases, with 11 bases between. CDR3 protein: CASSLKGRFTEAFF. The CDR3 nucleotides read TGTGCCAGCAGTTTAAAGGGGCGGTTCACTGAAGCTTTCTTT.

This clonotype came up a few times. The chain is built from TRBV9 and TRBJ2-7, with a tentative D call TRBD1 (5 bases). Germline CDR1 reads SGDLS; CDR2 reads YYNGEE. V was shortened by 5 bases and J by 0 bases, with 12 bases between the two germline ends. The CDR3 consists of 14 residues. As DNA, the CDR3 is TGTGCCAGCAGTGGGGCTGAGAGCTCCTACGAGCAGTACTTC. Protein: CASSGAESSYEQYF.

This chain connects TRBV10-3 to TRBJ1-3; 10 bases align to TRBD1. Per germline, CDR1 ENHRY and CDR2 SYGVKD. This CDR3 comprises 17 residues. V gave up 0 bases and J gave up 0 bases; unmatched junction bases: 2. The CDR3 DNA follows: TGTGCCATCAGTGAGTCTCGACAGGGGGCCTCTGGAAACACCATATATTTT. This codes for CAISESRQGASGNTIYF.

This clonotype was counted ten times or more. The V gene is TRBV24-1, the J gene TRBJ2-2, with TRBD2 matching 9 bases. Germline V gene data show CDR1 as KGHDR and CDR2 as SFDVKD. The CDR3 is made up of 16 amino acids. After removal of 3 bases from V and 0 bases from J, the junction contained 1 base not matched to a gene. The CDR3 reads CATSDVAGANTGELFF. Here the CDR3 DNA reads TGTGCCACCAGTGATGTAGCGGGAGCGAACACCGGGGAGCTGTTTTTT.

Concerning this clonotype itself: This may be a read error, as it is one base from a much larger clone. This chain joins TRBV20-1 and TRBJ2-5; 7 bases are shared with TRBD2. Germline V gives CDR1 DFQATT, CDR2 SNEGSKA (reference sequence). This CDR3 region has 12 residues. CDR3 sequence: CSAQTSQQTQYF. In DNA form, the CDR3 reads TGCAGTGCCCAGACTAGCCAACAGACCCAGTACTTC.